Below, 18 T cell receptor beta chains from the same sample are listed, as sequenced in a study of T cells in Graves' hyperthyroidism and ophthalmopathy (dated by TCRdb to about 2019). To prepare the library, multiplex PCR was applied. TCRdb names Illumina HiSeq 2000 as the instrument used. The TCR beta CDR3 regions were amplified from the RNA transcripts. The first round of RT-PCR for the TCR CDR3 was performed with the HTBI primer set and the Qiagen OneStep RT-PCR kit. TCRdb cleaned the public reads at Q25 with fastp, built clones with MiXCR and kept in-frame beta chains. Merged by CDR3 protein, the rows form single entries marked with the most common genes and DNA. In all, the sample holds about 420,000 distinct CDR3 sequences, and about 13% of those were seen once. Around 5.3% of the sample lies in the top ten. The source material was blood. The receptors were sampled from a woman aged 18-29 years with Graves' hyperthyroidism.

This clonotype was found a few times. The chain has TRBV6-1 and TRBJ1-5, with 8 nucleotides matching TRBD1. This CDR3 is built from 16 residues. The V gene end was trimmed by 5 bases and the J gene end by 3 bases; junction bases not matched to a gene: 9. CDR1 MNHNS and CDR2 SASEGT come from the germline V gene. CDR3 in DNA: TGTGCCAGCAGTCATCCGGGACAGGCGTTCAATCAGCCCCAGCATTTT. Translation: CASSHPGQAFNQPQHF.

The V gene is TRBV20-1, the J gene TRBJ2-3, with D perhaps given as TRBD1 or TRBD2 (5 bases each). The germline gives CDR1 DFQATT, CDR2 SNEGSKA (reference sequence). The CDR3 runs to 16 residues. Trimming cost V 6 bases and J 0 bases, with 19 bases left between them. Here the CDR3 DNA reads TGCAGTGCCCACGACGGGACCCAGCATAGCACAGATACGCAGTATTTT. Its translation is CSAHDGTQHSTDTQYF.

This clonotype has a count of ten or more. The genes are TRBV28 and TRBJ1-2; 7 bases fit TRBD1. Germline CDR1 reads MDHEN; CDR2 reads SYDVKM. Trimming cost V 6 bases and J 2 bases; bases outside gene matches: 3. CDR3 length: 13 amino acids. Written as DNA, the CDR3 is TGTGCCAGCAGCGACAGGGAGAACTATGGCTACACCTTC. Protein product: CASSDRENYGYTF.

The rearrangement joins TRBV6-1 to TRBJ2-1; D perhaps matches TRBD2 (7 bases). Looked up from germline, CDR1 is MNHNS and CDR2 is SASEGT. This CDR3 contains 16 residues. Trimming removed 6 bases at V and 6 bases at J, with 21 bases between. For the CDR3, the DNA is TGTGCCAGCAGCGTAGGAGGGGGGGCTAGCGGCAATGAGCAGTTCTTC. Its protein is CASSVGGGASGNEQFF.

This chain uses TRBV7-2 with TRBJ2-3; 13 bases line up with TRBD2. The CDR3 is made up of 17 amino acids. The V and J ends lost 2 bases and 4 bases, in that order; junction bases with no gene match: 6. CDR1 is SGHTA, CDR2 FQGNSA, per germline. CDR3 sequence: CASSLSLAGGLSDTQYF. The DNA for the CDR3 is TGTGCCAGCAGCTTATCACTAGCGGGAGGGCTCTCAGATACGCAGTATTTT.

In this sample, this clonotype turned up many times. This chain connects TRBV6-1 to TRBJ2-5; D might be TRBD2 (6 bases). The V end was cut by 5 bases, the J end by 4 bases, with 11 bases between. The CDR3 length is 13 residues. Germline loops: CDR1 MNHNS, CDR2 SASEGT. CDR3 DNA: TGTGCCAGCAGTCCCACGGAGGGAGAGACCCAGTACTTC. Its translation is CASSPTEGETQYF.

This clonotype was picked up a small number of times. The rearrangement links TRBV5-5 to TRBJ1-1; TRBD1 might be the D (5 bases). Germline-derived CDR1 and CDR2 are SGHKS and YYEKEE (reference sequence). Trimming shortened V by 0 bases and J by 0 bases, and 9 bases separated the two germline ends. The CDR3 contains 15 residues. The CDR3 region is CASSLEQGLNTEAFF. The DNA for the CDR3 is TGTGCCAGCAGCTTGGAGCAGGGACTGAACACTGAAGCTTTCTTT.

This clonotype was seen a handful of times. The chain recombines TRBV20-1 with TRBJ2-5; maybe TRBD1 (5 bases). In germline, CDR1 is DFQATT, CDR2 SNEGSKA (reference sequence). V was pared by 6 bases and J by 3 bases, with 14 bases between. This CDR3 is built from 13 residues. The CDR3 sequence: CSAQASGKETQYF. The DNA for the CDR3 is TGCAGTGCACAGGCGTCAGGGAAAGAGACCCAGTACTTC.

This clonotype was picked up many times. The V and J genes are TRBV28 and TRBJ1-2, with 11 bases lining up with TRBD1. Germline trimming cut 6 bases from V and 6 bases from J; bases unmatched to any gene: 6. The CDR3 spans 14 residues. Germline CDR1 MDHEN, CDR2 SYDVKM. The CDR3 protein is CASRRTGGEDGYTF. The CDR3 DNA reads TGTGCCAGCAGAAGGACAGGGGGCGAGGATGGCTACACCTTC.

This chain joins TRBV30 and TRBJ2-2; D may correspond to TRBD1 or TRBD2 (5 bases each). This CDR3 region has 12 residues. Trimming removed 3 bases from V and 6 bases from J, with 8 bases in between. CDR1 is GTSNPN, CDR2 SVGIG, per germline (reference sequence). The CDR3 nucleotides are TGTGCCTGGAGACGGGGACCCGGGGAGCTGTTTTTT. As protein: CAWRRGPGELFF.

This clonotype was counted at least ten times. One end of the junction does not line up with germline, which may come from a read error. In DNA form, the CDR3 reads TGTGCTAGCAGCGCCGCTAGCACAGATACGCAGTATTTT. This gives the protein CASSAASTDTQYF. The V and J genes are TRBV7-7 and TRBJ2-3, with D hard to call. The CDR3 consists of 13 residues. Per germline, CDR1 SSHAT and CDR2 FNYEAQ (reference sequence).

In its sample, this clonotype was seen many times. This chain links TRBV6-2 or TRBV6-3 with TRBJ2-6; no clear D gene. CDR1 and CDR2 (germline): MNHEY, SVGEGT. The CDR3 extends over 15 amino acids. V was clipped by 2 bases and J by 1 base, with 6 bases between them. CDR3 coding DNA: TGTGCCAGCAGTTACCGAATGTCTGGGGCCAACGTCCTGACTTTC. Its translation is CASSYRMSGANVLTF.

This clonotype has ten or more counts. J is TRBJ1-1 and V is TRBV6-4; the D gene is possibly TRBD1 (5 bases). Germline V gene data show CDR1 as MRHNA and CDR2 as SNTAGT. Trimming shortened V by 3 bases and J by 5 bases, and 10 bases separated the two germline ends. The CDR3 has 13 residues. CDR3 loop: CASSEEGYTEAFF. In nucleotides, the CDR3 is TGTGCCAGCAGTGAAGAGGGGTATACTGAAGCTTTCTTT.

CDR3: CASTAPGGLRTDTQYF. Written as DNA, the CDR3 is TGTGCCAGTACCGCTCCAGGGGGGCTTCGCACAGATACGCAGTATTTT. V is TRBV19 and J is TRBJ2-3, with D tentatively TRBD1 (7 bases). Trimming stripped 7 bases from V and 1 base from J, with 18 bases between. This CDR3 comprises 16 residues. From germline, CDR1 is LNHDA and CDR2 SQIVND (reference sequence). Full variable domain (outside the CDR3, taken from reference TRBV19 and TRBJ2-3): DGGITQSPKYLFRKEGQNVTLSCEQNLNHDAMYWYRQDPGQGLRLIYYSQIVNDFQKGDIAEGYSVSREKKESFPLTVTSAQKNPTAFYLCASTAPGGLRTDTQYFGPGTRLTVL.

In its sample, this clonotype was seen many times. The chain couples TRBV27 to TRBJ1-1, with D maybe TRBD1 (5 bases). The CDR3 length is 14 residues. V lost 5 bases, J lost 1 base, and 11 bases lay in between. Germline V gene data show CDR1 as MNHEY and CDR2 as SMNVEV (reference sequence). The CDR3 DNA follows: TGTGCCAGCAGTCTCGGGACGTGGAACACTGAAGCTTTCTTT. Its protein is CASSLGTWNTEAFF.

This clonotype was seen many times. The CDR3 here is CASSWTSGRNYNEQFF. CDR3 DNA: TGCGCCAGCAGCTGGACTAGCGGGAGAAACTACAATGAGCAGTTCTTC. V gene TRBV5-1 combines with J gene TRBJ2-1; TRBD2 agrees at 13 bases. The length of the CDR3 is 16 residues. Trimming cost V 3 bases and J 3 bases; bases outside gene matches: 3. Germline V gives CDR1 SGHRS, CDR2 YFSETQ.

J is TRBJ2-7 and V is TRBV3-1; tentatively, D is TRBD1 or TRBD2 (5 bases each). Germline V lookup: CDR1 LGHDT, CDR2 YNNKEL (reference sequence). The CDR3 length is 14 residues. Trimming stripped 4 bases from V and 7 bases from J, with 17 bases between. CDR3 protein: CASSLRDPPREQYF. DNA of the CDR3: TGTGCCAGCAGCCTCCGGGACCCGCCGCGGGAGCAGTACTTC.

This clonotype was counted ten times or more. The V call is TRBV6-2 or TRBV6-3, the J call TRBJ1-2; D is undetermined. The germline CDR1 and CDR2 sequences are MNHEY and SVGEGT. CDR3 length: 13 residues. V gave up 7 bases and J gave up 4 bases, with 13 bases separating them. Written as DNA, the CDR3 is TGTGCCAGCATAAGAGGACGGGGCTATGGCTACACCTTC. This gives the protein CASIRGRGYGYTF.